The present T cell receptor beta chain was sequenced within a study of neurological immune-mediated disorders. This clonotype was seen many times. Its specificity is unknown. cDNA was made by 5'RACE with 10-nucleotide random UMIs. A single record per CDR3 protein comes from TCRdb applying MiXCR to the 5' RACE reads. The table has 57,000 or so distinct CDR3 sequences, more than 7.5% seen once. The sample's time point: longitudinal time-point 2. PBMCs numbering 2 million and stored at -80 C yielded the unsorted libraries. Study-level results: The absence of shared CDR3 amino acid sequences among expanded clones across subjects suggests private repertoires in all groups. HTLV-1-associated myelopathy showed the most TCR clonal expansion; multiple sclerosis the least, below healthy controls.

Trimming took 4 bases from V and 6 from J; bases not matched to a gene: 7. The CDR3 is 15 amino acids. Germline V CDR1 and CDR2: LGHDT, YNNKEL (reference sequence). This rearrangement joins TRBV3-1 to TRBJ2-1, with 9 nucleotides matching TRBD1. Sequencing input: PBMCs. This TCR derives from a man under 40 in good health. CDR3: CASSPGQGGFNEQFF. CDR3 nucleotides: TGTGCCAGCAGCCCGGGACAGGGCGGGTTCAATGAGCAGTTCTTC.